The T cell receptor (beta chain) described here comes from a study of CD8 T cells in ankylosing spondylitis. General study points: CD8+ disease-linked clones were present at relatively low frequencies in blood. Clones tied to disease were said to be significantly enriched in matched ankylosing spondylitis synovial fluid. A motif in TCR beta, a set of about eight highly homologous variants, appeared characteristic of ankylosing spondylitis blood.

Trimming left V 6 bases short and J 1 base short, with 15 bases between. Germline-derived CDR1 and CDR2 are DFQATT and SNEGSKA (reference sequence). The CDR3 spans 14 residues. Scientists made TCR beta libraries using quantitative 5'-RACE with molecular barcodes. From the 5' RACE reads, TCRdb called clonotypes with MiXCR, one entry per CDR3 protein. Of 500,000 or so distinct CDR3 sequences listed, under 5.5% were seen once; the top ten hold around 3.5%. This clonotype was counted ten times or more. The target antigen is unknown. This clonotype was sampled from a male donor with ankylosing spondylitis. The V and J genes are TRBV20-1 and TRBJ1-1, with a possible D match to TRBD1 (6 bases). The specimen was blood, either unsorted or a sorted T cell fraction (not recorded which). The CDR3 is CSAPHGGPNTEAFF. The CDR3 DNA is TGCAGTGCGCCGCATGGGGGCCCGAACACTGAAGCTTTCTTT.